The text below deals with one TCR beta chain. Its specific antigen is unknown. The sample holds no much larger clone one base away, and base qualities are not on file. Sequencing of the TRB variable region was done with the immunoSEQ hsTCRB v3.0 assay at survey level resolution. The targeted TRB sequencing depth was about 40,000-50,000 T-cell genomes per sample. TRB libraries were pooled and sequenced on an Illumina MiSeq using a v3 150-cycle kit. As for the authors' bioinformatics: Repertoire analysis was run in R within a reproducible Nextflow workflow that covered QC, data transformation and analysis. LymphoSeq2, an R package for AIRR-Seq data exploration, was used to implement custom analyses. A handful of samples yielding fewer than 5000 total TRB sequences were excluded, leaving 188 analyzed HIV repertoires. Of the approximately 190 retained HIV repertoires, about 60 were collected before and more than 120 after ART initiation. Repertoires were downsampled to 5000 TRB nucleotide sequences, with summary statistics averaged over 100 downsampling iterations. TRB sequences were retained for analysis only if CDR3 regions of at least seven amino acids were present. Diversity was assessed using a clonality score derived from Shannon entropy and using the Gini coefficient. In the repertoire networks, any two of the top 5000 CDR3 amino acid sequences were linked whenever the two sequences differed by an edit distance of one. GLIPH2 predicted antigen specificity groups and MHC restriction for TRB CDR3 amino acid sequences. To flag known associations with CMV, EBV, HIV or tissue antigens, CDR3 amino acid sequences were compared against VDJdb and McPAS-TCR. Pre-ART, post-ART and control groups were compared with Wilcoxon signed-rank tests and Holm-Bonferroni correction. TCRdb carries this immuneACCESS record with in-frame sequences only. Its versions omit some clonotypes, under half of them owing to an unresolved V gene in the studies checked, with the rest unexplained. V, J and clone size were drawn from that table, and D and trimming were deduced from the DNA. The sample data list 20,000 to 25,000 clones, and 76% of these were observed just once. About 12% of the sample rests with the top ten.

These data belong to a study of long-term antiretroviral therapy in people with HIV (dated by TCRdb to about 2022). Regarding the research as a whole: The earliest samples were collected roughly a decade before the 2015 WHO recommendation for immediate ART, at a time when ART was usually postponed until CD4 counts fell. The cohort contributed 150 to 200 cryopreserved PBMC samples from 30 adults with confirmed HIV infection, collected serially over a mean of about six years (range 1-12). Among the approximately 30 participants with HIV, ten to eleven were female. Whether ART initiation and durable HIV suppression were associated with changes in peripheral blood TRB repertoire composition and diversity was tested in a retrospective serial study. No cross-contamination during QIAcube processing was seen in test extractions of a monoclonal T-cell line run alongside a few dozen polyclonal samples.

Inclusion was restricted to participants for whom at least one PBMC sample before ART initiation and at least two post-ART samples were available. Every participant with HIV received treatment in the United States of America. Before DNA extraction, cryopreserved samples containing roughly 0.9-11 million PBMC were thawed and washed. At the time of the earliest PBMC sample, participants with HIV were aged between roughly 23 and 60 years. PBMC samples from each participant spanned 1-4 timepoints before ART initiation and 2-8 timepoints after ART initiation, with a median of 7 samples. For every participant, serial HIV viral load, CD4+ T-cell count, ART history and demographic data were obtained. A Qiagen kit on a QIAcube was used to extract genomic DNA from unsorted PBMC, with samples processed in batches of 12. The CDR1 and CDR2 encoded by the germline V gene are MNHNS and SASEGT. From cysteine to phenylalanine, the CDR3 is 15 amino acids long. The sequence is cut down to CDR3 DNA, 45 bases in frame from base 1. V drops 2 bases and J drops 3 bases, leaving 14 bases in between.

Results and caveats for the whole study, not just this receptor: Because cell numbers in pre-ART samples were limited, unsorted PBMC were profiled instead of sorted CD4+ and CD8+ T cells. CDR3 length ranges in HIV repertoires were narrower than in controls, and network structure suggested an antigen-experienced repertoire with only a slight naive shift after ART. No data were available on ART adherence, viral resistance or therapy changes, limiting inferences about post-ART repertoire changes. The repertoire was dominated across all time points by expanded TRB clones identified before ART initiation, although this dominance was seen to fluctuate and to decrease in many PLHIV after ART. Limited PBMC availability meant only the TCR beta chain was sequenced, without alpha chain pairing. The samples span the years 2004 to 2017, and the ART regimens used may be less effective than current regimens. ART initiation was associated with a significant increase in TRB diversity, but diversity stayed significantly below transplant donor controls even after long-term ART.

Material: unsorted PBMCs, obtained less than 1.8 years before starting antiretroviral therapy. This sequence was found in a woman between 35 and 50 years old with HIV. The chain links TRBV6-1 with TRBJ2-7; TRBD2 might be the D gene, on 7 matching bases. The base sequence is TGTGCCAGCAGTGAACTAGGGGGGGGCTACTACGAGCAGTACTTC. It is translated as CASSELGGGYYEQYF.